This T cell receptor beta chain was recovered during a study of human T cells and chemical hapten exposure. Study details: The study lasted 20 to 30 weeks, and patients were dosed weekly with diphenylcyclopropenone on the scalp throughout. How much TCR each sample yielded varied, mostly because pooled library volumes differed slightly.

TCRdb redid the calling of the RACE reads with MiXCR, one entry per CDR3 protein. The sample contains approximately 75,000 distinct CDR3 sequences, about 8% of which appear only once. This clonotype was counted ten times or more. Time point in this sample: patch test 2, 6 weeks after DPC sensitization. Treatment here: therapeutic diphenylcyclopropenone sensitization with weekly scalp DPC. This sequence originates from a woman between 45 and 60 years old with alopecia areata. Some clones in this sample may be carry-over from other donors' samples. Specimen: whole blood, collected in connection with sensitization to the hapten diphenylcyclopropenone (DPC).

The CDR3 sequence: CASSPRRTPFNEQFF. The DNA for the CDR3 is TGTGCCAGCAGCCCCAGACGGACCCCTTTCAATGAGCAGTTCTTC. The chain employs TRBV7-2 and TRBJ2-1, with unresolved D. The germline V gene has CDR1 SGHTA and CDR2 FQGNSA. Trimming shortened V by 5 bases and J by 6 bases, and 17 bases separated the two germline ends. This CDR3 has 15 residues.